Included here is one TCR beta chain sequence, with context. This clone was recorded once. The specificity of this receptor is unknown. Base quality data are lacking; no much larger clone is found one base away. The donors were healthy, HIV-negative adults with no recently reported acute infections or vaccinations. Only Caucasian adults living in Nashville, Tennessee, USA were represented among the donors. CD4+ T cells were enriched by magnetic negative selection; naive cells were then positively selected on CD45RA, and the negative fraction formed the memory subset. After blood collection by leukapheresis, PBMCs were isolated using Ficoll-Histopaque density gradient centrifugation and then cryopreserved in the vapor phase of liquid nitrogen. Analytical flow cytometry was used to check the purity and quantity of every magnetically sorted T cell population. Each sorted fraction had its genomic DNA isolated and then quantified by UV absorbance on a Nanodrop 2000c.

The data stem from a study of shared clonotypes between healthy human individuals (TCRdb year 2020). In the study overall: The cohort included a few men and a couple of women between 18 and 49 years of age. Per donor, leukapheresis produced somewhere between about 0.9 and 10 billion PBMCs. To estimate repertoire size and how much clonotypes are shared between individuals, the study performed deep sequencing of blood TCR repertoires from roughly five healthy adults. Different laboratories and diverse techniques were used to prepare libraries and sequence TCR repertoires, to increase sequencing depth and limit assay-specific biases. For each donor, CD4 naive and CD4 memory were each run on three plates, CD8 naive on two plates, and CD8 memory on one plate.

The junction shows trimming of 5 bases on V and 6 bases on J, plus 8 bases between the germline ends. Including cysteine and phenylalanine, the CDR3 has 12 amino acids. Only the CDR3 DNA stays, 36 bases, in frame from base 1. The germline V gene (reference sequence) provides CDR1 LNHDA and CDR2 SQIVND. Using the deep immunoSEQ assay, TCR CDR3 regions were amplified from genomic DNA by multiplex PCR. Extracted genomic DNA from each cell subset was distributed evenly across all wells of several immunoSEQ 96-well plates, and each plate was treated as a replicate. Each replicate PCR for sorted subsets received about 210 ng genomic DNA, equal to 30,000 or so T cell genomes. Purified libraries were measured with a Qubit 3.0 fluorometer, size-checked on a Bioanalyzer 2100, and measured again with the KAPA Library Quantification kit. Each immunoSEQ 96-well plate was sequenced on its own single-read 150-cycle Illumina NextSeq 550 flow cell. On the authors' methods: Because the immunoSEQ output included only junctional sequences and no quality scores, the filtering could not be the same as the filtering used for full-length reads. To assign V/J genes and CDR3, sequences were annotated using PyIR, a Python wrapper for IgBLAST v1.9, with IMGT germline references. Any read was removed if the V/J assignment was weak (E-value above 1e-6), the CDR3 was missing, or the read contained stop codons, out-of-frame junctions, or ambiguous translated residues. V3J clonotypes were defined as sequences sharing the same inferred V gene, J gene, and CDR3 amino acid sequence. Percentage overlap between repertoires was computed as shared unique clonotypes divided by the size of the smaller repertoire. RTK rarefaction, the Chao1 estimator, and Recon v2.1 estimates of unobserved clonotypes were used to assess repertoire richness. For all TCRbeta clonotypes obtained by the gDNA method from a few donors, generation probabilities were computed with OLGA. TCRdb took over this immuneACCESS table, retaining in-frame rearrangements with V and J assigned. Such tables are incomplete; in checked studies, under half of the missing clones stem from an unresolved V gene, and the remainder is unexplained. V, J and clone size are taken as reported in that table, and D and trimming were inferred from the DNA itself. The sample records millions of clones, more than 80% of which are singletons. The ten largest make up about 0.13% of the sample.

What the study reported, not specific to this receptor: Based on pairwise subsampling, the degree of clonotype sharing among donors was expected to be affected by sequencing depth. Compared with non-shared clonotypes, clonotypes shared by all four sorted-subset donors had higher generation probabilities. Because the study included a small number of donors, the genetic and exposure-history diversity represented was limited. Naive subsets generally had larger estimated clonotype richness than memory subsets did. Rarefaction of sorted-subset datasets indicated incomplete sequencing despite the large sequencing depth. Roughly 5% of naive CD4, 3.5% of naive CD8, about 2.1% of memory CD4, and about 0.4% of memory CD8 clonotypes were shared across a few donors. Only blood was sampled, and tissue TCR repertoires likely differ from those in blood.

This receptor was taken from a man aged 18 to 29 in good health. Sequencing was performed on naive CD4+ T cells sorted from blood. This sample's cell subset or site label indicates: CD45RA+ positively selected. This chain is built from TRBV19 and TRBJ2-4, and possibly TRBD1, on 5 matching bases. The CDR3 protein sequence reads: CASSAQGNIQYF. The DNA sequence is TGTGCCAGTAGTGCTCAGGGAAACATTCAGTACTTC.